This T cell receptor beta chain was captured in a study of graft-versus-host responses after intestinal transplantation. As for the study in general: Each of the recipients got a multivisceral, liver-intestinal, or isolated intestinal transplant. The recipients all started with anti-thymocyte globulin induction and then took tacrolimus and steroids for 3 to 4 years.

The germline V gene encodes CDR1 LGHNA and CDR2 YSLEER. The V end was cut by 4 bases, the J end by 1 base, with 10 bases between. This CDR3 is built from 14 residues. Comment on this clone: As yet, its antigen is unknown.

TCRdb's table, derived via immunoSEQ multiplex PCR, lists solely in-frame clones and lacks some. This sample yields about 89,000 clones, of which 91% are seen a single time; less than 0.1% belongs to the top ten. Study observations and caveats: The marrow of recipients harbored GvH clones, and ileum or blood showed some of them first.

V gene TRBV4-3 combines with J gene TRBJ1-1; tentative D call: TRBD1 (5 bases). This material consisted of unstimulated CD4+ T cells sorted from spleen or lymph node cells, taken before intestinal transplant. This clonotype was obtained from a human donor who received an intestinal transplant. CDR3 in amino acids: CASSLGHPNTEAFF. The DNA for the CDR3 is TGCGCCAGCAGCCTCGGACATCCGAACACTGAAGCTTTCTTT.